A selection of T cell receptor beta chains follows, all from one sample in a study of blood T cell repertoires in COVID-19. Generated by immunoSEQ multiplex PCR, the TCRdb table keeps only in-frame clones and is missing some. The profile shows about 200,000 clones, around nine tenths of them singletons. The sample consisted of peripheral blood. The receptors were sampled from a man between 40 and 49 years old with acute or convalescent COVID-19. Each CDR3 is given with its conserved first and last residue. The order of the fields is D gene, clone size, J gene, V gene, CDR3 protein, CDR3 DNA. A D gene is named only where the DNA matches it firmly. Only some rows state a clone size, as once, few, many or a class for expanded clones.

TRBD2	-	TRBJ2-5	TRBV11-3	CASSLGTSGGQETQYF	TGTGCCAGCAGCTTAGGGACTAGCGGGGGACAAGAGACCCAGTACTTC
-	-	TRBJ2-2	TRBV10-1	CASIDPNTGELFF	TGCGCCAGCATAGATCCGAACACCGGGGAGCTGTTTTTT
TRBD1	few	TRBJ1-1	TRBV29-1	CSINDRVGTEAFF	TGCAGCATAAACGACAGGGTTGGGACTGAAGCTTTCTTT
TRBD1	once	TRBJ2-1	TRBV5-1	CASSAGQAYNEQFF	TGCGCCAGCAGCGCGGGACAGGCCTACAATGAGCAGTTCTTC
-	-	TRBJ1-2	TRBV12-3/TRBV12-4	CASSFGGDGYTF	TGTGCCAGCAGTTTCGGGGGAGATGGCTACACCTTC
TRBD2	-	TRBJ2-5	TRBV11-2	CASSLAGGGRETQYF	TGTGCCAGCAGCTTGGCCGGGGGGGGACGGGAGACCCAGTACTTC
-	-	TRBJ1-6	TRBV5-6	CASSLVGRNSPLHF	TGTGCCAGCAGCTTGGTAGGGAGGAATTCACCCCTCCACTTT
TRBD1	-	TRBJ2-5	TRBV10-2	CASSLGQGWQETQYF	TGCGCCAGCAGTTTGGGACAGGGGTGGCAAGAGACCCAGTACTTC
TRBD1	-	TRBJ1-5	TRBV2	CASRGTGSNQPQHF	TGTGCCAGCAGGGGGACAGGTTCGAATCAGCCCCAGCATTTT
-	-	TRBJ2-7	TRBV6-4	CASSEDIGYF	TGTGCCAGCAGTGAGGACATAGGGTACTTC
-	-	TRBJ2-3	TRBV7-2	CASSSPGTHPPF	TGTGCCAGCAGCTCACCAGGTACTCACCCCCCGTTT
-	-	TRBJ1-5	TRBV7-2	CASSPTAQGTGNQPQHF	TGTGCCAGCAGCCCCACCGCCCAGGGGACGGGCAATCAGCCCCAGCATTTT
TRBD1	-	TRBJ2-7	TRBV7-6	CASSLVGRGPKEQYF	TGTGCCAGCAGCTTAGTTGGCAGGGGGCCGAAGGAGCAGTACTTC
-	-	TRBJ1-3	TRBV28	CASTPRGIRRGDTIYF	TGTGCCAGCACCCCTCGGGGGATCAGAAGAGGAGACACCATATATTTT
TRBD1	once	TRBJ1-1	TRBV2	CASSGQGDTEAFF	TGTGCCAGCAGCGGACAGGGAGACACTGAAGCTTTCTTT
-	-	TRBJ1-2	TRBV7-6	CASSLGAGMSNYGYTF	TGTGCCAGCAGCTTAGGCGCCGGTATGTCTAACTATGGCTACACCTTC
TRBD1	-	TRBJ2-2	TRBV7-9	CASSFSSSTGFTGELFF	TGTGCCAGCAGCTTTTCCAGTTCGACAGGGTTCACCGGGGAGCTGTTTTTT
TRBD1	once	TRBJ2-3	TRBV13	CASSLQTGQGTDTQYF	TGTGCCAGCAGTTTGCAAACGGGACAGGGGACAGATACGCAGTATTTT
-	-	TRBJ1-1	TRBV12-3/TRBV12-4	CASSFSSGTEAFF	TGTGCCAGCAGTTTTTCATCAGGCACTGAAGCTTTCTTT
TRBD2	-	TRBJ2-1	TRBV6-1	CASSERGRGNEQFF	TGTGCCAGCAGTGAACGGGGGAGGGGCAATGAGCAGTTCTTC
-	-	TRBJ1-2	TRBV12-5	CASGSEGYGYTF	TGTGCTAGTGGTTCCGAGGGTTACGGCTACACCTTC
TRBD1	-	TRBJ1-2	TRBV3-1/TRBV3-2	CAAGGVGGPNYGYTF	TGTGCCGCCGGGGGCGTAGGGGGCCCTAACTATGGCTACACCTTC
TRBD1	-	TRBJ2-3	TRBV19	CASSRGQPTTDTQYF	TGTGCCAGTAGCCGGGGACAGCCGACCACAGATACGCAGTATTTT
-	-	TRBJ1-3	TRBV28	CASSFGGAGNTIYF	TGTGCCAGCAGTTTCGGGGGTGCGGGAAACACCATATATTTT
TRBD2	-	TRBJ2-3	TRBV6-5	CASSYSISGSPPRQYF	TGTGCCAGCAGTTACTCGATTAGCGGGAGCCCCCCCCGGCAGTATTTT